This T cell receptor (beta chain) was identified during a study of monozygotic twins with inflammatory bowel disease. Reprocessing the 5' RACE reads, TCRdb reports a single entry for every CDR3 protein and omits DNA. This repertoire includes about 330,000 distinct CDR3 sequences. The CDR3 runs to 14 residues. The germline CDR1 and CDR2 sequences are SEHNR and FQNEAQ (reference sequence). The sample was blood. The chain carries TRBV7-9 and TRBJ2-3; TCRdb's D call, TRBD1, is unchecked because there is no DNA. This receptor was taken from a human donor with ulcerative colitis or Crohn's disease, or a healthy co-twin of an affected twin (not recorded which). The CDR3 sequence is CASGRSGAQDTQYF.